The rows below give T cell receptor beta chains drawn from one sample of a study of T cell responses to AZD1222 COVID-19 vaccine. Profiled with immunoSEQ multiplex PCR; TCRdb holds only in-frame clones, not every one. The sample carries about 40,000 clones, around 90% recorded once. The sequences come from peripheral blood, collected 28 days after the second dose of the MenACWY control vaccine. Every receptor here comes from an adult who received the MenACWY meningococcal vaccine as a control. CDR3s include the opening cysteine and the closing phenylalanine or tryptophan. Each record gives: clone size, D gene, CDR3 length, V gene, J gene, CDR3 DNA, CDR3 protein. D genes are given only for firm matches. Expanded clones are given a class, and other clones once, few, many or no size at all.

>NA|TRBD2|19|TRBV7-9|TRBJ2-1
TGTGCCAGCAGCCCGAACGTTAGGACTAGCGGGAGCTCCTACAATGAGCAGTTCTTC
CASSPNVRTSGSSYNEQFF
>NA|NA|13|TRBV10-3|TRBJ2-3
TGTGCCATCAGGGCCCCAACAGCAGATACGCAGTATTTT
CAIRAPTADTQYF
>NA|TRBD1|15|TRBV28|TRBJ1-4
TGTGCCAGCAGTTTACTGGCAGGGGGGAGGGAAAAACTGTTTTTT
CASSLLAGGREKLFF
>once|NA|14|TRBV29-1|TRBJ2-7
TGCAGCGCCGATACAGGCTCGAGGCGGGACGAGCAGTACTTC
CSADTGSRRDEQYF
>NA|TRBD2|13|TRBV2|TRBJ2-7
TGTGCCAGCAGTGCGGGAGGGATCGGCGAGCAGTACTTC
CASSAGGIGEQYF
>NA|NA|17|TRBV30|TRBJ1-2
TGTGCCTGGAATATACTCTTCCGGACAGAGCGGGACTATGGCTACACCTTC
CAWNILFRTERDYGYTF
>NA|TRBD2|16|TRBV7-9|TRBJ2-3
TGTGCCAGCAGTTCCGGGGTCTCCGGGAGGCCAGATACGCAGTATTTT
CASSSGVSGRPDTQYF
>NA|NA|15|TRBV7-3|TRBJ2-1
TGTGCCAGCAGCCGTAGCGGTCTCTCCTACAATGAGCAGTTCTTC
CASSRSGLSYNEQFF
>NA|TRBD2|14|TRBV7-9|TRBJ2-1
TGTGCCAGCAGCCCCCGGACTAGCCTCAATGAGCAGTTCTTC
CASSPRTSLNEQFF
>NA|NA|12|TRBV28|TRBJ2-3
TGTGCCAGCAGCAAGACGGGAGATACGCAGTATTTT
CASSKTGDTQYF
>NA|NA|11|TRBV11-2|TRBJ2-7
TGTGCCAGCAGCTTAGCCAACGAGCAGTACTTC
CASSLANEQYF
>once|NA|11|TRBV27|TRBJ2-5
TGTGCCAGCAGTTTAGGAGAGACCCAGTACTTC
CASSLGETQYF
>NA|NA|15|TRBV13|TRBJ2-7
TGTGCCAGCAGCTTATTCCAGGGGCCGTCCTACGAGCAGTACTTC
CASSLFQGPSYEQYF